This record concerns one T cell receptor beta chain sequence. What it binds is unknown. Antigen-specific CD4+ T cells were first expanded with viral peptide pools by the ViraFEST assay and only then sequenced. Cells that had been cultured for roughly ten days were the source of isolated CD4+ T cells. BNT162b2 vaccine or mRNA-1273 vaccine was given to participants in two doses. The study found no prior SARS-CoV-2 infection in the vaccine recipients, who tested negative for nucleocapsid antibodies. Cultures used around 1.8 million PBMC per well, 9 to 10 IU/ml IL-2 and around 9.8 ug/ml peptides. At days 3 and 7, half of the medium was exchanged for IL-2 medium. V dropped 0 bases and J dropped 9 bases, with 13 bases sitting between them. The CDR3 contains 14 residues. Germline V gene lookup returns CDR1 SGDLS and CDR2 YYNGEE. These data are taken from a study of vaccination effects on CD4 cells after COVID-19.

Broader study findings: The study found marked clonal contraction of infection- and vaccine-induced clones late after vaccination.

The assay was immunoSEQ multiplex PCR, and TCRdb's table has in-frame clones only and misses some. The sample consists of tens of thousands of clones, less than 85% of them appearing once. The source of this sequence is a human donor who received a COVID-19 vaccine. Source: CD4+ T cells from PBMCs cultured with HCoV-229E spike peptides, taken after COVID-19 vaccination. The V and J genes are TRBV9 and TRBJ2-1; D is unclear. CDR3 coding DNA: TGTGCCAGCAGCGTAGAGCCCGAAAGGAGTGAGCAGTTCTTC. It is translated as CASSVEPERSEQFF. Variable domain in full (rest from reference TRBV9 and TRBJ2-1): DSGVTQTPKHLITATGQRVTLRCSPRSGDLSVYWYQQSLDQGLQFLIQYYNGEERAKGNILERFSAQQFPDLHSELNLSSLELGDSALYFCASSVEPERSEQFFGPGTRLTVL.